This entry concerns a single T cell receptor (beta chain). This CDR3 comprises 19 residues. CDR1 is SGDLS, CDR2 YYNGEE, per germline. The V and J ends lost 3 bases and 0 bases, in that order; junction bases with no gene match: 10. This sample stems from a study of T cell changes during pregnancy in multiple sclerosis. Data came from immunoSEQ multiplex PCR; TCRdb stores just in-frame clones and leaves some out. The sample includes 35,000 to 40,000 clones, around nine tenths of them seen just once. The V and J genes are TRBV9 and TRBJ2-1, with 12 bases that match TRBD2. The sample was CD4+ T cells from peripheral blood mononuclear cells, taken in the third trimester of pregnancy. The source is a female donor in good health, enrolled as a control in a pregnancy study. The CDR3: CASSAEGLAGGSSYNEQFF. DNA of the CDR3: TGTGCCAGCAGCGCCGAGGGCCTAGCGGGGGGGAGCTCCTACAATGAGCAGTTCTTC.